This T cell receptor (beta chain) was profiled in a study of CD8+CD57+ T cells in acquired aplastic anemia. Germline CDR1 is LNHDA and CDR2 is SQIVND (reference sequence). The ends were cut back, 1 base at V and 7 bases at J, with 13 bases in the middle. The CDR3 consists of 15 residues. The authors sequenced patients whose flow cytometry had shown CD8+CD57+ cell expansion. Using genomic DNA as the template, TCR beta VDJ and CDR3 profiling was carried out. TCRdb passed the reads through MiXCR, listing each CDR3 protein once. The sample records approximately 130,000 distinct CDR3 sequences, nearly 40% being singletons.

V usage is TRBV19 and J usage is TRBJ2-2; either TRBD1 or TRBD2 may fit D (6 bases each). Source material: sorted CD4+, CD8+, or CD8+CD57+ T cells (not recorded which) from PBMCs. This TCR derives from a human donor with aplastic anemia. CDR3 protein: CASSIVGGPIGELFF. DNA of the CDR3: TGTGCCAGTAGTATAGTGGGGGGCCCAATCGGGGAGCTGTTTTTT.